A single sample is the source of the 25 T cell receptor beta chains below, sequenced in a study of beta chain features in type 1 diabetes. General study results and limits: For Type 1 diabetes patients, all four CD4+ subsets carried TCRB CDR3s that were moderately but significantly shorter.

The whole isolated RNA underwent reverse transcription, so sequencing captured expressed TCRB transcripts. Clones were read by immunoSEQ multiplex PCR, and TCRdb kept only the in-frame ones, dropping some. The sample has roughly 150,000 clones, roughly 8% seen once. The antigens these receptors bind are not known. Sequenced material: central memory CD4+ T cells from blood. The source is a man younger than 35 with type 1 diabetes.

This clone showed up many times. This chain uses TRBV7-2 with TRBJ2-7, with D possibly TRBD2 on 6 matching bases. The CDR3 contains 14 residues. Trimming left V 4 bases short and J 7 bases short, with 17 bases between. Germline CDR1 reads SGHTA; CDR2 reads FQGNSA. The CDR3 protein is CASSSSGSLREQYF. The CDR3 DNA is TGTGCCAGCAGCTCCAGCGGGTCCCTAAGGGAGCAGTACTTC.

The V gene is TRBV14, the J gene TRBJ2-1, with D possibly TRBD2 on 5 matching bases. V was pared by 3 bases and J by 2 bases, with 17 bases between. The length of the CDR3 is 17 residues. Per germline, CDR1 SGHDN and CDR2 FVKESK. CDR3 in DNA: TGTGCCAGCAGCCATCCAAGGAGGAACAGCCCCTACAATGAGCAGTTCTTC. Amino acids: CASSHPRRNSPYNEQFF.

This clone was seen only a few times. The V call is TRBV5-6, the J call TRBJ2-6, with D hard to call. Per the germline V gene, CDR1 is SGHDT and CDR2 is YYEEEE. Trimming cost V 1 base and J 4 bases, with 9 bases left between them. There are 15 residues in the CDR3. CDR3 in amino acids: CASSLIKAGANVLTF. CDR3 bases: TGTGCCAGCAGCTTGATAAAAGCAGGGGCCAACGTCCTGACTTTC.

This rearrangement joins TRBV7-8 to TRBJ2-7; 13 bases are a match to TRBD2. Germline loops: CDR1 SGHVS, CDR2 FQNEAQ. J gave up 6 bases and V 5 bases, and 7 bases lay outside the gene matches. This CDR3 has 15 residues. The CDR3 DNA reads TGTGCCAGCAGCCTCTCGGGACTAGCGGGACGCGAGCAGTACTTC. Its protein is CASSLSGLAGREQYF.

This clone was picked up a small number of times. The V call is TRBV9, the J call TRBJ1-2; possible D gene TRBD1, 5 bases. This CDR3 has 12 amino acids. Trimming removed 4 bases from V and 6 bases from J, with 10 bases in between. Germline CDR1 reads SGDLS; CDR2 reads YYNGEE. As DNA, the CDR3 is TGTGCCAGCAGCAGGGGTGCGAATGGCTACACCTTC. Its protein product is CASSRGANGYTF.

This clone was seen only a few times. The rearrangement joins TRBV7-9 to TRBJ1-2; TRBD1 matches at 7 bases. V shed 3 bases, J shed 5 bases, and the junction held 9 bases outside the gene matches. This CDR3 contains 15 residues. Germline-derived CDR1 and CDR2 are SEHNR and FQNEAQ (reference sequence). The CDR3 loop is CASSFGAGGWYGYTF. In nucleotides, the CDR3 is TGTGCCAGCAGCTTCGGGGCAGGGGGATGGTATGGCTACACCTTC.

This clone turned up a few times. This chain links TRBV4-3 with TRBJ1-2, with D maybe TRBD1 (6 bases). This CDR3 is 15 amino acids long. Trimming removed 3 bases at V and 0 bases at J, with 11 bases between. Germline assignment: CDR1 LGHNA and CDR2 YSLEER. CDR3 sequence reads: CASSHRQEPNYGYTF. The CDR3 DNA follows: TGCGCCAGCAGCCACCGACAGGAGCCTAACTATGGCTACACCTTC.

This clone came up a few times. The chain links TRBV30 to TRBJ2-1, with a possible D match to TRBD2 (6 bases). Trimming took 8 bases from V and 1 from J, leaving 12 bases between them. Per germline, CDR1 GTSNPN and CDR2 SVGIG (reference sequence). The CDR3 covers 13 residues. The CDR3 here is CAGPLASYNEQFF. The CDR3, as DNA: TGTGCCGGTCCCCTAGCGTCCTACAATGAGCAGTTCTTC.

This clone was counted between two and nine times. V usage is TRBV11-2 and J usage is TRBJ2-7; TRBD2 matches 7 bases. The length of the CDR3 is 17 residues. V was pared by 0 bases and J by 0 bases, with 8 bases of the junction left unmatched. CDR1 is SGHAT, CDR2 FQNNGV, per germline. As DNA, the CDR3 is TGTGCCAGCAGCTTAGATGGGCCTAGCGGTTACTCCTACGAGCAGTACTTC. Translated, it gives CASSLDGPSGYSYEQYF.

The chain carries TRBV19 and TRBJ1-2, with 10 nucleotides matching TRBD1. Germline V gene lookup returns CDR1 LNHDA and CDR2 SQIVND (reference sequence). The CDR3 extends over 15 amino acids. The ends lost 4 bases at V and 7 bases at J; junction bases unmatched: 9. The CDR3 region is CASSSYPGQGIGYTF. Here the CDR3 DNA reads TGTGCCAGTAGTAGTTATCCGGGACAGGGGATTGGCTACACCTTC.

This clone was found a few times. This chain joins TRBV18 and TRBJ2-4, with 7 bases identical to TRBD2. The CDR3 has 15 amino acids. CDR1 KGHSH and CDR2 LQKENI come from the germline V gene. V lost 4 bases and J lost 0; bases outside the gene matches: 3. Here the CDR3 reads CASSQPGGAKNIQYF. The CDR3 nucleotides are TGTGCCAGCTCACAACCGGGGGGAGCCAAAAACATTCAGTACTTC.

This clone has just a few counts. For the CDR3, the DNA is TGTGCCAGCAGTTACGGACAGGGGAAAGAGACCCAGTACTTC. This sequence encodes CASSYGQGKETQYF. V usage is TRBV6-5 and J usage is TRBJ2-5; 9 bases agree with TRBD1. Losses at the gene ends were 2 bases for V and 3 bases for J; bases not matched to a gene: 1. The CDR3 has 14 amino acids. Germline V CDR1 and CDR2: MNHEY, SVGAGI.

This clone was found a few times. The chain links TRBV7-2 to TRBJ2-7, with 7 bases lining up with TRBD1. CDR1 and CDR2 from the germline V gene are SGHTA and FQGNSA. V trimming: 5 bases; J trimming: 0 bases; junction bases outside the gene matches: 10. This CDR3 has 16 residues. CDR3 sequence: CASSPDRTGSSYEQYF. CDR3 sequence (DNA): TGTGCCAGCAGCCCCGACCGGACAGGAAGCTCCTACGAGCAGTACTTC.

In its sample, this clone was seen a few times. This rearrangement joins TRBV4-2 to TRBJ1-2; the D is unclear. Per the germline V gene, CDR1 is LGHNA and CDR2 is YNFKEQ. The CDR3 has 13 amino acids. V shed 5 bases and J shed 2 bases, with 9 bases lying between them. The CDR3, as DNA: TGTGCCAGCAGCGCCGGGAGCAACTATGGCTACACCTTC. Its protein is CASSAGSNYGYTF.

There are a few counts of this clone. The chain couples TRBV5-1 to TRBJ2-2; tentatively, D is TRBD2 (5 bases). The CDR3 is 15 amino acids. V was pared by 0 bases and J by 5 bases, with 11 bases between. Germline-derived CDR1 and CDR2 are SGHRS and YFSETQ. The CDR3 reads CASSLDVPGTGELFF. As DNA, the CDR3 is TGCGCCAGCAGCTTGGATGTTCCGGGGACCGGGGAGCTGTTTTTT.

In its sample, this clone was seen a few times. This same CDR3 is encoded by further DNA sequences in the sample. The chain combines TRBV28 with TRBJ2-1; 11 nucleotides match TRBD2. V lost 3 bases to trimming and J lost 4 bases; unmatched junction nucleotides: 5. The germline gives CDR1 MDHEN, CDR2 SYDVKM. CDR3 size: 16 residues. DNA of the CDR3: TGTGCCAGCAGTTTGTATCGGACTAGCGGGTACAATGAGCAGTTCTTC. Translating it yields CASSLYRTSGYNEQFF.

The V call is TRBV5-6, the J call TRBJ1-2; no firm D call. V was clipped by 3 bases and J by 4 bases, with 4 bases between them. The CDR3 length is 11 residues. Germline CDR1 and CDR2: SGHDT and YYEEEE. The CDR3 region is CASSSGYGYTF. In DNA, the CDR3 is TGTGCCAGCAGCTCCGGCTATGGCTACACCTTC.

The rearrangement links TRBV28 to TRBJ2-7; 8 nucleotides line up with TRBD1. Germline V CDR1 and CDR2: MDHEN, SYDVKM. The CDR3 is 15 amino acids. J lost 4 bases, V lost 4 bases, and 9 bases had no gene match. CDR3 sequence: CASSYFGTGSYEQYF. Written as DNA, the CDR3 is TGTGCCAGCAGTTATTTTGGGACAGGATCATACGAGCAGTACTTC.

This clone was found a few times. The chain uses TRBV2 and TRBJ2-3, with TRBD2 matching 11 bases. The CDR3 covers 14 residues. Germline values: CDR1 SNHLY, CDR2 FYNNEI. V dropped 8 bases and J dropped 4; count of bases not matched to a gene: 5. The CDR3 here is CASPGLAVSDTQYF. The CDR3 DNA reads TGTGCCAGCCCGGGACTAGCGGTTTCAGATACGCAGTATTTT.

A few counts support this clone. This rearrangement joins TRBV2 to TRBJ1-5, with 7 bases lining up with TRBD1. The germline V gene encodes CDR1 SNHLY and CDR2 FYNNEI. This CDR3 spans 15 amino acids. V shed 7 bases, J shed 4 bases, and the junction held 10 bases outside the gene matches. CDR3 amino acids: CASKPEGAGNQPQHF. The CDR3 region has the DNA TGTGCCAGCAAGCCCGAGGGGGCTGGGAATCAGCCCCAGCATTTT.

A few counts support this clone. This chain connects TRBV5-6 to TRBJ1-5, with 9 bases aligning to TRBD1. The CDR3 has 16 residues. The trim removed 3 bases at V and 5 bases at J, leaving 9 bases unmatched. CDR1 and CDR2 (germline): SGHDT, YYEEEE. CDR3 sequence reads: CASSSTGGPGDQPQHF. The CDR3 DNA is TGTGCCAGCAGCTCCACAGGGGGCCCGGGGGATCAGCCCCAGCATTTT.

The V call is TRBV6-6, the J call TRBJ2-2, with TRBD1 matching over 9 bases. J lost 5 bases, V lost 7 bases, and 8 bases had no gene match. Germline lookup yields CDR1 MNHNY and CDR2 SVGAGI (reference sequence). This CDR3 spans 15 amino acids. The CDR3 DNA reads TGTGCCAGCACCGACAGGGGGTGGAGGACCGGGGAGCTGTTTTTT. Amino acids: CASTDRGWRTGELFF.

J is TRBJ1-2 and V is TRBV5-1; weak D call: TRBD1 (5 bases). This CDR3 is 12 amino acids long. V shed 4 bases and J shed 6 bases, with 10 bases lying between them. Germline V gene sequence: CDR1 SGHRS, CDR2 YFSETQ. The CDR3 region is CASSTQGHGYTF. DNA for the CDR3: TGCGCCAGCAGCACCCAGGGTCATGGCTACACCTTC.

This clone was recorded a few times. The V call is TRBV6-6, the J call TRBJ1-5; 8 positions agree with TRBD1. The trim removed 4 bases at V and 7 bases at J, leaving 3 bases unmatched. This CDR3 has 13 amino acids. The germline V gene encodes CDR1 MNHNY and CDR2 SVGAGI (reference sequence). The CDR3 DNA reads as TGTGCCAGCAGTTCCAGACAGGGGCAGCCCCAGCATTTT. This codes for CASSSRQGQPQHF.

This clone was counted only a few times. The V call is TRBV7-2, the J call TRBJ2-5; 9 bases fit TRBD2. CDR1 and CDR2 from the germline V gene are SGHTA and FQGNSA. CDR3 length: 12 residues. V shed 8 bases and J 5 bases; nucleotides not matched to a gene: 3. CDR3 coding DNA: TGTGCCAGCGGCGCGGGGGGGGAGACCCAGTACTTC. Protein product: CASGAGGETQYF.